This TCR beta chain was retrieved from a study of OX40 agonist ivuxolimab in advanced cancers. CDR1 LGHNA and CDR2 YNFKEQ come from the germline V gene. This CDR3 region has 14 residues. V dropped 5 bases and J dropped 6; count of bases not matched to a gene: 10. Notes on the study in general: Clonal expansion from baseline to week 6 occurred in both CD4+ and CD8+ T cells.

This clone turned up a few times. The antigen is not known. The assay was immunoSEQ multiplex PCR, and TCRdb's table has in-frame clones only and misses some. This sample carries roughly 74,000 clones, approximately 88% of them seen once, and the ten largest clones take more than 2%. Sampled blood was obtained at baseline, cycle 4 day 1, and cycle 7 day 1. The source was CD4+ or CD8+ T cells sorted from blood, collected in a trial of the OX40 agonist ivuxolimab. This sequence was found in an adult with an advanced solid tumor such as melanoma, head and neck, liver or kidney cancer. V and J are TRBV4-2 and TRBJ2-7, with 7 positions matching TRBD1. In nucleotides, the CDR3 is TGTGCCAGCAGCAAAACAGGGGAGCTGGGCGAGCAGTACTTC. It is translated as CASSKTGELGEQYF.